This TCR beta chain was sequenced during a study of CDR3 diversity in severe acne. The CDR3 has 13 residues. The junction had 4 bases not matched to a gene; V was cut back by 7 bases and J by 3 bases. Per germline, CDR1 SNHLY and CDR2 FYNNEI. TCRdb analysed the PCR reads with MiXCR anew, one entry per CDR3 protein. Of around 100,000 distinct CDR3 sequences listed, approximately 47% are singletons. The source material was blood. The source of this sequence is a male donor with acne. This sequence joins TRBV2 and TRBJ2-5, with TRBD2 identical over 8 bases. Here the CDR3 reads CASTGLAEETQYF. CDR3 sequence (DNA): TGTGCCAGCACAGGACTAGCAGAAGAGACCCAGTACTTC.